These 29 T cell receptor beta chains share one sample of origin, sequenced in a study of early stage breast cancer tumors. Some clones are missing from TCRdb's copy, which holds only in-frame ones; the method was immunoSEQ multiplex PCR. This table has 25,000 to 35,000 clones, roughly 80% appearing once. The sample consisted of blood. The source is a person in their sixties or seventies with breast cancer.

The chain couples TRBV5-4 to TRBJ2-7; D perhaps matches TRBD2 (6 bases). This CDR3 is built from 16 residues. V lost 4 bases and J 3 bases, leaving 20 bases between the germline ends. CDR1 SGHNT and CDR2 YYREEE come from the germline V gene (reference sequence). The CDR3 DNA sequence: TGTGCCAGCAGCCTGGGGTTGGCCCAGGGAGGCTACGAGCAGTACTTC. Its translation: CASSLGLAQGGYEQYF.

To note about this clone: Germline is not matched at one junction end, which may reflect a read error. The V gene is TRBV11-2, the J gene TRBJ1-2; maybe TRBD1 (5 bases). This CDR3 has 12 residues. Looked up from germline, CDR1 is SGHAT and CDR2 is FQNNGV. This chain's CDR3 is CASSLDGTGERF. In nucleotides, the CDR3 is TGTGCCAGCAGCTTAGATGGCACAGGCGAACGCTTC.

In DNA, the CDR3 is TGTGCCAGCAGTTGGGGACAGGGAGCCTCTGGAAACACCATATATTTT. It specifies CASSWGQGASGNTIYF. The chain combines TRBV6-5 with TRBJ1-3; 9 nucleotides align to TRBD1. J gave up 0 bases and V 4 bases, and 4 bases lay outside the gene matches. CDR1 is MNHEY and CDR2 is SVGAGI in the germline V gene. The CDR3 totals 16 residues.

This clone was observed a few times. This chain links TRBV5-6 with TRBJ2-6, with 7 nucleotides matching TRBD1. Germline assignment: CDR1 SGHDT and CDR2 YYEEEE. The CDR3 runs to 15 residues. V lost 9 bases to trimming and J lost 0 bases; unmatched junction nucleotides: 6. CDR3 DNA: TGTGCCACCCGACAGGGCCCCTCTGGGGCCAACGTCCTGACTTTC. It yields the protein CATRQGPSGANVLTF.

The rearrangement joins TRBV5-4 to TRBJ1-1; D unclear. Germline V lookup: CDR1 SGHNT, CDR2 YYREEE (reference sequence). CDR3 length: 13 amino acids. V lost 5 bases to trimming and J lost 7 bases, with 15 bases between them. This chain's CDR3 is CASRGSGAVEAFF. The CDR3 nucleotides are TGTGCCAGCAGGGGGAGCGGAGCAGTTGAAGCTTTCTTT.

The rearrangement joins TRBV6-5 to TRBJ2-5; TRBD1 agrees at 7 bases. J gave up 1 base and V 8 bases, and 1 base lay outside the gene matches. CDR3 length: 12 residues. From germline, CDR1 is MNHEY and CDR2 SVGAGI. The CDR3 DNA is TGTGCCAGCGGGACAGCCCAAGAGACCCAGTACTTC. Protein: CASGTAQETQYF.

A single count supports this clone. The chain recombines TRBV19 with TRBJ2-7; 8 bases line up with TRBD2. Germline loops: CDR1 LNHDA, CDR2 SQIVND (reference sequence). V dropped 5 bases and J dropped 2; count of bases not matched to a gene: 8. The CDR3 length is 15 residues. Here the CDR3 reads CASSPFGGGTYEQYF. CDR3 DNA: TGTGCCAGTAGTCCGTTTGGCGGGGGGACCTACGAGCAGTACTTC.

The CDR3 reads CASSQDLSADTQYF. DNA for the CDR3: TGCGCCAGCAGCCAAGATTTGAGTGCAGATACGCAGTATTTT. The V gene is TRBV4-3, the J gene TRBJ2-3; D not resolved. Germline V lookup: CDR1 LGHNA, CDR2 YSLEER. V dropped 0 bases and J dropped 4 bases, with 8 bases sitting between them. This CDR3 comprises 14 residues.

The chain employs TRBV6-1 and TRBJ2-7; a possible D gene is TRBD2 (5 bases). This CDR3 has 15 residues. V was clipped by 7 bases and J by 3 bases, with 19 bases between them. Germline V gene sequence: CDR1 MNHNS, CDR2 SASEGT. DNA of the CDR3: TGTGCCAGCAATCCGACGGAGGCCTGGATCTACGAGCAGTACTTC. This gives the protein CASNPTEAWIYEQYF.

The J gene is TRBJ2-7, the V gene TRBV27; weak D call: TRBD1 (6 bases). V lost 2 bases, J lost 6 bases, and 29 bases lay in between. The CDR3 runs to 19 residues. Germline V lookup: CDR1 MNHEY, CDR2 SMNVEV (reference sequence). The CDR3 loop reads CASSLQGRSGGWGLGEQYF. CDR3 nucleotide sequence: TGTGCCAGCAGTTTACAGGGCAGGTCTGGGGGCTGGGGTCTGGGCGAGCAGTACTTC.

This clone showed up just a few times. The J gene is TRBJ1-2, the V gene TRBV6-5; 7 bases map to TRBD1. The CDR3 is made up of 14 amino acids. The germline CDR1 and CDR2 sequences are MNHEY and SVGAGI. After removal of 7 bases from V and 4 bases from J, the junction contained 9 bases not matched to a gene. The CDR3 reads CASTAYRGSYGYTF. CDR3 DNA: TGTGCCAGCACCGCTTACAGGGGAAGCTATGGCTACACCTTC.

In its sample, this clone was seen a few times. The V and J genes are TRBV7-9 and TRBJ2-7; tentative D call: TRBD2 (6 bases). Germline values: CDR1 SEHNR, CDR2 FQNEAQ (reference sequence). The V end lost 6 bases, the J end lost 1 base, and 10 bases lay between the germline ends. This CDR3 has 13 amino acids. CDR3 bases: TGTGCCAGCAGACACCGGGAGTCCTACGAGCAGTACTTC. Encoded protein: CASRHRESYEQYF.

The chain links TRBV5-4 to TRBJ1-1; TRBD1 agrees at 12 bases. Germline-derived CDR1 and CDR2 are SGHNT and YYREEE (reference sequence). V shed 2 bases and J 7 bases; nucleotides not matched to a gene: 6. This CDR3 region has 15 residues. The CDR3 DNA reads TGTGCCAGCAGCTTTGGGACAGGGGGCTATAATGAAGCTTTCTTT. As protein: CASSFGTGGYNEAFF. The complete variable domain, with remaining parts taken from reference TRBV5-4 and TRBJ1-1, reads ETGVTQSPTHLIKTRGQQVTLRCSSQSGHNTVSWYQQALGQGPQFIFQYYREEENGRGNFPPRFSGLQFPNYSSELNVNALELDDSALYLCASSFGTGGYNEAFFGQGTRLTVV.

The chain combines TRBV5-1 with TRBJ1-4; D possibly corresponds to TRBD1 (6 bases). The CDR3 is made up of 14 amino acids. CDR1 SGHRS and CDR2 YFSETQ come from the germline V gene. V dropped 0 bases and J dropped 6 bases, with 9 bases sitting between them. The CDR3 reads CASSLEGGDEKLFF. CDR3 sequence (DNA): TGCGCCAGCAGCTTGGAAGGGGGGGATGAAAAACTGTTTTTT.

The genes are TRBV14 and TRBJ1-3; D is ambiguous. The CDR3 extends over 14 amino acids. The V end was cut by 1 base, the J end by 1 base, with 5 bases between. The germline V gene encodes CDR1 SGHDN and CDR2 FVKESK. This CDR3 is CASSQGGSGNTIYF. Here the CDR3 DNA reads TGTGCCAGCAGCCAAGGAGGGTCTGGAAACACCATATATTTT.

Only a few counts were recorded for this clone. This CDR3 reads CASSLGQGMNTGELFF. CDR3 DNA: TGTGCCAGCAGCTTGGGGCAGGGGATGAACACCGGGGAGCTGTTTTTT. The gene calls are TRBV5-6 and TRBJ2-2, with D perhaps TRBD1 (6 bases). V was clipped by 0 bases and J by 1 base, with 10 bases between them. Germline CDR1 reads SGHDT; CDR2 reads YYEEEE. The CDR3 extends over 16 amino acids.

The chain links TRBV28 to TRBJ1-4; D possibly corresponds to TRBD1 (5 bases). The CDR3 runs to 14 residues. Germline V gene sequence: CDR1 MDHEN, CDR2 SYDVKM. V dropped 3 bases and J dropped 4 bases, with 9 bases sitting between them. CDR3 residues: CASSLGLYNEKLFF. The CDR3 region has the DNA TGTGCCAGCAGTTTGGGACTCTATAATGAAAAACTGTTTTTT.

The gene calls are TRBV7-2 and TRBJ2-7; D gene unclear. The germline V gene encodes CDR1 SGHTA and CDR2 FQGNSA. This CDR3 spans 15 amino acids. The ends were cut back, 0 bases at V and 2 bases at J, with 11 bases in the middle. The CDR3 nucleotides read TGTGCCAGCAGCTTAGCGGCAGGCTTTGCCTACGAGCAGTACTTC. Translated, it gives CASSLAAGFAYEQYF.

The rearrangement joins TRBV6-5 to TRBJ2-2, with 10 nucleotides matching TRBD1. Germline assignment: CDR1 MNHEY and CDR2 SVGAGI. V shed 6 bases and J 3 bases; nucleotides not matched to a gene: 4. This CDR3 is 15 amino acids long. CDR3 loop: CASRGTGVYTGELFF. The CDR3, as DNA: TGTGCCAGCAGAGGGACAGGGGTCTACACCGGGGAGCTGTTTTTT.

This sequence joins TRBV7-2 and TRBJ2-5; 11 nucleotides match TRBD1. The CDR3 runs 16 residues. The V gene's germline CDR1 is SGHTA and CDR2 FQGNSA. After removal of 1 base from V and 4 bases from J, the junction contained 5 bases not matched to a gene. The CDR3 spells CASSLVAGQGAETQYF. The CDR3 nucleotides are TGTGCCAGCAGCTTAGTGGCCGGACAGGGGGCAGAGACCCAGTACTTC. Complete variable domain (other parts from reference TRBV7-2 and TRBJ2-5): GAGVSQSPSNKVTEKGKDVELRCDPISGHTALYWYRQSLGQGLEFLIYFQGNSAPDKSGLPSDRFSAERTGGSVSTLTIQRTQQEDSAVYLCASSLVAGQGAETQYFGPGTRLLVL.

The CDR3 spells CASSYDFSGNTIYF. DNA for the CDR3: TGTGCCAGCAGTTACGACTTCTCTGGAAACACCATATATTTT. The gene calls are TRBV6-6 and TRBJ1-3, with no clear D. The CDR3 contains 14 residues. CDR1 MNHNY and CDR2 SVGAGI come from the germline V gene (reference sequence). The V end lost 2 bases, the J end lost 0 bases, and 5 bases lay between the germline ends.

The chain combines TRBV2 with TRBJ2-3; D possibly corresponds to TRBD1 (6 bases). From germline, CDR1 is SNHLY and CDR2 FYNNEI. Between the trimmed V and J ends, which lost 6 bases and 3 bases, there was a span of 13 bases. The CDR3 consists of 14 residues. The CDR3 DNA reads TGTGCCAGCAGGGTACTCAGGGGAACAGATACGCAGTATTTT. Translation: CASRVLRGTDTQYF.

The V and J genes are TRBV19 and TRBJ1-5; tentative D call: TRBD1 (5 bases). The CDR3 is 14 amino acids. V lost 9 bases and J 2 bases, leaving 14 bases between the germline ends. Germline V gene data show CDR1 as LNHDA and CDR2 as SQIVND (reference sequence). Here the CDR3 DNA reads TGTGCCAGCGTCGGGGGTTCACGCAATCAGCCCCAGCATTTT. This codes for CASVGGSRNQPQHF.

The chain links TRBV11-3 to TRBJ2-6; 7 nucleotides line up with TRBD1. Germline lookup yields CDR1 SGHNT and CDR2 YENEEA. The CDR3 has 15 amino acids. V shed 4 bases, J shed 4 bases, and the junction held 4 bases outside the gene matches. In DNA, the CDR3 is TGTGCCAGCAGCTCCAGGGGGTTAGGGGCCAACGTCCTGACTTTC. As protein: CASSSRGLGANVLTF.

Details on this clone: Its ends do not fully match the called genes, so a read error is possible. The V call is TRBV7-7, the J call TRBJ2-1, with D perhaps TRBD1 (6 bases). The CDR3 consists of 16 residues. Germline assignment: CDR1 SSHAT and CDR2 FNYEAQ (reference sequence). The CDR3 DNA reads as TGTGCTAGCAGCTTAGTGGGGGCCGGCTCCTACAATGAGCAGTTCTTC. This translates into CASSLVGAGSYNEQFF.

This chain links TRBV28 with TRBJ2-1, with a weak D call TRBD2 (6 bases). Trimming stripped 4 bases from V and 2 bases from J, with 15 bases between. The CDR3 contains 16 residues. Germline-derived CDR1 and CDR2 are MDHEN and SYDVKM. In nucleotides, the CDR3 is TGTGCCAGCAGTTCACTCAGGGACTGGACCTACAATGAGCAGTTCTTC. Amino acid sequence: CASSSLRDWTYNEQFF.

The chain couples TRBV10-3 to TRBJ2-3; D is perhaps TRBD2 (6 bases). V lost 3 bases and J lost 0, with 13 bases in between. Germline V lookup: CDR1 ENHRY, CDR2 SYGVKD. CDR3 length: 16 amino acids. This CDR3 is CAISDHGGLSTDTQYF. DNA of the CDR3: TGTGCCATCAGTGACCACGGAGGGCTCAGCACAGATACGCAGTATTTT.

The chain has TRBV28 and TRBJ2-2; 11 bases align to TRBD1. The junction had 1 base not matched to a gene; V was cut back by 4 bases and J by 3 bases. CDR3 length: 15 residues. CDR1 and CDR2 (germline): MDHEN, SYDVKM. Here the CDR3 DNA reads TGTGCCAGCAGTTCGGGACAGGGGGACACCGGGGAGCTGTTTTTT. Its translation: CASSSGQGDTGELFF.

The chain has TRBV5-1 and TRBJ2-2, with 8 bases aligning to TRBD2. Trimming removed 4 bases from V and 6 bases from J; junction bases left unmatched: 5. Germline V gene lookup returns CDR1 SGHRS and CDR2 YFSETQ. This CDR3 is 14 amino acids long. For the CDR3, the DNA is TGCGCCAGCAGCGGGGGACTAGATCCCGGGGAGCTGTTTTTT. This gives the protein CASSGGLDPGELFF.